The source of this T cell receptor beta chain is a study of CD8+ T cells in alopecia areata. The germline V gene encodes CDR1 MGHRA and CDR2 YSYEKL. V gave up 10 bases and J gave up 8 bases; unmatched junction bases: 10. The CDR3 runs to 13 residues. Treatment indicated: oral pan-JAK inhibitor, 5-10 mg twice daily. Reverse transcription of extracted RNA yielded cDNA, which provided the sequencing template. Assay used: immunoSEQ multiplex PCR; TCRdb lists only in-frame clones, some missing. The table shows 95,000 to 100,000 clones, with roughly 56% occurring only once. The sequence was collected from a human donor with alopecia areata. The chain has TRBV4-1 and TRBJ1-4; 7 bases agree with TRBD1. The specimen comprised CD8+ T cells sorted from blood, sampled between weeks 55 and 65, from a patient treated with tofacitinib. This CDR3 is CATRGGEGEKLFF. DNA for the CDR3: TGCGCCACCAGGGGGGGCGAGGGGGAAAAACTGTTTTTT.